These 13 T cell receptor beta chains were all obtained from the same sample, sequenced in a study of blood T cell repertoires in COVID-19. Assay used: immunoSEQ multiplex PCR; TCRdb lists only in-frame clones, some missing. The sample has about 140,000 clones; around 81% are singletons. Sequenced: peripheral blood. These receptor sequences come from a human donor in a cohort sampled during active COVID-19.

The chain links TRBV7-9 to TRBJ1-2; D is ambiguous. Trimming stripped 7 bases from V and 5 bases from J, with 14 bases between. Germline CDR1 SEHNR, CDR2 FQNEAQ (reference sequence). The CDR3 totals 13 residues. The DNA of the CDR3 is TGTGCCAGCAAGGCCTGGGGAGGGTATGGCTACACCTTC. This encodes CASKAWGGYGYTF.

The V and J genes are TRBV6-1 and TRBJ2-2, with 14 bases lining up with TRBD2. Germline V gene lookup returns CDR1 MNHNS and CDR2 SASEGT. J lost 0 bases, V lost 3 bases, and 9 bases had no gene match. This CDR3 has 20 residues. The CDR3 nucleotides are TGTGCCAGCAGTGAGACTAGCGGGGGGGATCTGTTCGCGAACACCGGGGAGCTGTTTTTT. Protein product: CASSETSGGDLFANTGELFF.

This clone appeared a few times. V and J are TRBV23-1 and TRBJ1-4; the D gene is possibly TRBD1 (5 bases). TRBV23-1 is known as an ORF, though its function is uncertain. The CDR3 contains 14 residues. V was cut by 3 bases and J by 8 bases, with 13 bases left in between. CDR3 residues: CASSHMAAGEKLFF. DNA for the CDR3: TGCGCCAGCAGTCATATGGCAGCAGGGGAAAAACTGTTTTTT.

The J gene is TRBJ1-6, the V gene TRBV27; 8 nucleotides match TRBD1. The CDR3 has 13 amino acids. The germline V gene encodes CDR1 MNHEY and CDR2 SMNVEV (reference sequence). Trimming took 3 bases from V and 9 from J; bases not matched to a gene: 1. CDR3 region: CASSLDRASPLHF. The CDR3 DNA reads TGTGCCAGCAGTTTGGACAGGGCTTCACCCCTCCACTTT.

The V call is TRBV11-2, the J call TRBJ2-6; 10 nucleotides line up with TRBD1. The CDR3 runs to 17 residues. V was pared by 5 bases and J by 0 bases, with 4 bases of the junction left unmatched. CDR1 and CDR2 (germline): SGHAT, FQNNGV. The CDR3 protein is CASSPRTGGSGANVLTF. The CDR3 nucleotides are TGTGCCAGCAGCCCGCGGACAGGGGGCTCTGGGGCCAACGTCCTGACTTTC. Full variable domain (rest looked up from reference TRBV11-2 and TRBJ2-6): EAGVAQSPRYKIIEKRQSVAFWCNPISGHATLYWYQQILGQGPKLLIQFQNNGVVDDSQLPKDRFSAERLKGVDSTLKIQPAKLEDSAVYLCASSPRTGGSGANVLTFGAGSRLTVL.

The rearrangement uses TRBV2 and TRBJ2-3; TRBD1 agrees at 8 bases. Germline V gene sequence: CDR1 SNHLY, CDR2 FYNNEI. The CDR3 runs 13 residues. V shed 7 bases, J shed 4 bases, and the junction held 4 bases outside the gene matches. Here the CDR3 reads CASKTGVADTQYF. CDR3 nucleotides: TGTGCCAGCAAGACAGGGGTAGCAGATACGCAGTATTTT.

The genes are TRBV6-5 and TRBJ2-7, with D perhaps TRBD2 (5 bases). The germline V and J ends were trimmed by 4 bases and 3 bases, with 19 bases remaining between them. The V gene's germline CDR1 is MNHEY and CDR2 SVGAGI. The CDR3 sequence is 16 residues long. This chain's CDR3 is CASSSGKGPANYEQYF. In nucleotides, the CDR3 is TGTGCCAGCAGTTCCGGGAAGGGCCCGGCGAACTACGAGCAGTACTTC.

The chain couples TRBV18 to TRBJ1-5; 9 bases line up with TRBD1. The CDR3 has 15 residues. The V segment lost 3 bases and the J segment 8 bases; nucleotides outside the gene matches: 8. The germline V gene has CDR1 KGHSH and CDR2 LQKENI. Written as DNA, the CDR3 is TGTGCCAGCTCACCCGGGACAGGGCCGGAGGAGCCCCAGCATTTT. This translates into CASSPGTGPEEPQHF. Based on the CDR3 plus reference TRBV18 and TRBJ1-5, the full variable domain is NAGVMQNPRHLVRRRGQEARLRCSPMKGHSHVYWYRQLPEEGLKFMVYLQKENIIDESGMPKERFSAEFPKEGPSILRIQQVVRGDSAAYFCASSPGTGPEEPQHFGDGTRLSIL.

The chain uses TRBV5-1 and TRBJ2-5, with 12 bases that match TRBD2. V trimming: 2 bases; J trimming: 2 bases; junction bases outside the gene matches: 4. The CDR3 runs 16 residues. In germline, CDR1 is SGHRS, CDR2 YFSETQ. CDR3 sequence (DNA): TGCGCCAGCAGCTTTGGACTAGCGGGGATGCAAGAGACCCAGTACTTC. Translated: CASSFGLAGMQETQYF.

This chain connects TRBV28 to TRBJ2-7; TRBD2 matches at 7 bases. The CDR3 is 15 residues long. Trimming removed 5 bases from V and 0 bases from J; junction bases left unmatched: 7. Germline CDR1 reads MDHEN; CDR2 reads SYDVKM. Here the CDR3 reads CASSTTGGSSYEQYF. In DNA, the CDR3 is TGTGCCAGCAGTACAACCGGGGGGAGCTCCTACGAGCAGTACTTC.

There are a few counts of this clone. The chain recombines TRBV19 with TRBJ1-1; 7 bases are shared with TRBD1. The CDR3 has 17 amino acids. V dropped 2 bases and J dropped 2; count of bases not matched to a gene: 11. The germline V gene has CDR1 LNHDA and CDR2 SQIVND (reference sequence). CDR3 protein: CASSIYLWGQSNTEAFF. The CDR3 DNA is TGTGCCAGTAGTATATATCTCTGGGGACAGAGTAACACTGAAGCTTTCTTT.

CDR3: CASSFTGLRNQPQHF. The CDR3 bases are TGCGCCAGCAGCTTCACAGGTCTTCGCAATCAGCCCCAGCATTTT. This sequence joins TRBV5-1 and TRBJ1-5, with a tentative D call TRBD1 (5 bases). This CDR3 is 15 amino acids long. V gave up 2 bases and J gave up 2 bases, with 11 bases separating them. Germline assignment: CDR1 SGHRS and CDR2 YFSETQ. The full variable domain, its missing parts supplied by reference TRBV5-1 and TRBJ1-5, is KAGVTQTPRYLIKTRGQQVTLSCSPISGHRSVSWYQQTPGQGLQFLFEYFSETQRNKGNFPGRFSGRQFSNSRSEMNVSTLELGDSALYLCASSFTGLRNQPQHFGDGTRLSIL.

This chain links TRBV5-4 with TRBJ2-4; 7 bases match TRBD2. V lost 0 bases to trimming and J lost 3 bases; unmatched junction nucleotides: 3. CDR1 SGHNT and CDR2 YYREEE come from the germline V gene (reference sequence). This CDR3 spans 15 amino acids. The CDR3 spells CASSLGGGDKNIQYF. CDR3 DNA: TGTGCCAGCAGCTTGGGGGGGGGTGACAAAAACATTCAGTACTTC.